The rows below give T cell receptor beta chains drawn from one sample of a study of T-cell reconstitution after alpha-beta-depleted transplantation in children. TCRdb called the PCR reads again in MiXCR, with one record for every CDR3 protein. The table includes 250,000 to 350,000 distinct CDR3 sequences, almost 10% detected once. Sample: PBMCs from the stem cell graft donor, taken from the stem cell graft. These receptors were collected from a human donor who donated a stem cell graft to a child with SCID. CDR3s include the opening cysteine and the closing phenylalanine or tryptophan. The D gene is left open where the match is weak. A clone size is listed for some rows: how often the clone was seen (once, few, many), or a class if it is expanded.

V gene	D gene	clone size	J gene	CDR3 DNA	CDR3 protein
TRBV7-2	TRBD1	few	TRBJ1-5	TGTGCCAGCAGCAGGGGACAGCCCAATCAGCCCCAGCATTTT	CASSRGQPNQPQHF
TRBV19	.	.	TRBJ2-1	TGTGCAACGCACCCCGACCCCGGGGACGCCAACTACAATGAGCAGTTCTTC	CATHPDPGDANYNEQFF
TRBV11-2	.	few	TRBJ1-2	TGTGCCAGCAGCTTACATGGCGGACTATCCTATGGCTACACCTTC	CASSLHGGLSYGYTF
TRBV6-1	TRBD1	.	TRBJ2-3	TGTGCCAGCACCGGAGGACAGGGGTGGGATACGCAGTATTTT	CASTGGQGWDTQYF
TRBV4-2	.	few	TRBJ2-7	TGTGCCAGCAGCCAGAGCGGAGGTGGCGAGCAGTACTTC	CASSQSGGGEQYF
TRBV9	TRBD2	.	TRBJ2-2	TGTGCCAGCAGCGTAGTAGCGGGGAACACCGGGGAGCTGTTTTTT	CASSVVAGNTGELFF
TRBV6-5	.	many	TRBJ2-3	TGTGCCAGTGTAAGGAGGGGGGGAGTCACAGATACGCAGTATTTT	CASVRRGGVTDTQYF
TRBV6-5	TRBD2	.	TRBJ2-3	TGTGCCAGCAGATATGTCGGGGGGTCGGGCACAGATACGCAGTATTTT	CASRYVGGSGTDTQYF
TRBV6-5	.	many	TRBJ1-1	TGTGCCAGCAGTTCCATCCCCCTTTGGGGGAACACTGAAGCTTTCTTT	CASSSIPLWGNTEAFF
TRBV20-1	TRBD2	.	TRBJ2-1	TGCAGTGCCAGAGAGCAGCGGGGGGGCCTTGAGCAGTTCTTC	CSAREQRGGLEQFF
TRBV20-1	.	few	TRBJ1-3	TGCAGTGCTAGTCTTGCCAGGGCCTCTGGAAACACCATATATTTT	CSASLARASGNTIYF
TRBV20-1	TRBD2	many	TRBJ2-3	TGCAGTGCTTATAGCGGGGGGGAAGTAGGAGATACGCAGTATTTT	CSAYSGGEVGDTQYF
TRBV7-8	.	.	TRBJ1-3	TGTGCCAGCAGCTTCAACCGAGGAAACACCATATATTTT	CASSFNRGNTIYF
TRBV20-1	.	many	TRBJ2-2	TGCAGTGCTAGACCAGGACAGAGAATATTTGGGGGGGAGCTGTTTTTT	CSARPGQRIFGGELFF
TRBV9	TRBD2	few	TRBJ2-7	TGTGCCAGCAGCGTAGAGGGAGGGAACGAGCAGTACTTC	CASSVEGGNEQYF
TRBV7-9	.	few	TRBJ2-7	TGTGCCAGCAGCTTAAACATTGATCTGGGGCAGTACTTC	CASSLNIDLGQYF
TRBV7-3	TRBD1	.	TRBJ2-1	TGTGCCAGCAGTCCGGACAGGGGTAAGGCTGAGCAGTTCTTC	CASSPDRGKAEQFF
TRBV27	.	.	TRBJ1-2	TGTGCCAGCAGTCTCAGGGGCAGCTATGGCTACACCTTC	CASSLRGSYGYTF
TRBV11-1	.	.	TRBJ2-2	TGTGCCAGCAGCCGGGGTGTCAGGAATAGGACGAACACCGGGGAGCTGTTTTTT	CASSRGVRNRTNTGELFF
TRBV24-1	.	few	TRBJ2-3	TGTGCCACCAGTGACTCACAGGGTTTACCCGCAGATACGCAGTATTTT	CATSDSQGLPADTQYF
TRBV29-1	.	few	TRBJ2-7	TGCAGCGCCGGGACCAATTACGAGCAGTACTTC	CSAGTNYEQYF
TRBV11-2	TRBD2	.	TRBJ2-5	TGTGCCAGCAGCCCCCAGGGACTAGCGGGGGAGACCCAGTACTTC	CASSPQGLAGETQYF
TRBV6-1	TRBD2	.	TRBJ2-7	TGTGCCAGCAGTGGACTAGCGGGGGGTACAAGCTCCTACGAGCAGTACTTC	CASSGLAGGTSSYEQYF